The clone carrying this TCR beta chain showed up many times. No antigen is known for it. This specimen comes from a study of Graves' ophthalmopathy and Graves' hyperthyroidism. Looking at the study overall: Before any treatment, peripheral blood was taken at the initial diagnosis. Study conclusions and caveats: Both an approximately 70% sensitivity and an approximately 77% specificity characterized the model's predictions of ophthalmopathy progression.

TCR beta CDR3 amplification used RNA transcripts. Second-round multiplex PCR followed a first-round RT-PCR using HTBI primers. TCRdb re-called the multiplex PCR reads through MiXCR, storing one row per CDR3 protein. The profile covers more than 550,000 distinct CDR3 sequences, with about two fifths appearing a single time and 2.5% to 3.5% taken by the ten largest. Moderate-to-severe activity, with CAS ≥3, NOSPECS ≥4 and duration under 3 months, characterized the donors with ophthalmopathy. The study excluded patients with other autoimmune diseases, uncontrolled infections, pregnancy or lactation. The V gene's germline CDR1 is SGDLS and CDR2 YYNGEE. Deletions cut 7 bases from V and 0 bases from J, with 11 bases between. The CDR3 has 15 amino acids.

This sequence originates from an adult man with Graves' ophthalmopathy. V gene TRBV9 combines with J gene TRBJ2-6, with D unresolved. What was sequenced was peripheral blood. CDR3 nucleotide sequence: TGTGCCAGCTCACCACGGCACTCTGGGGCCAACGTCCTGACTTTC. Amino acids: CASSPRHSGANVLTF.